This T cell receptor (beta chain) was recovered during a study of T cells in Graves' hyperthyroidism and ophthalmopathy. Overall study findings and caveats: Blood held most thyroid clonotypes expanded above 0.001 frequency.

In regard to this clonotype: Antigen specificity is unknown. Mismatch with germline at one junction end may stem from a read error.

The source material, RNA transcripts, was used to amplify TCR beta CDR3 regions. First-round RT-PCR of the TCR CDR3 relied on the HTBI primer set. TCRdb used MiXCR to reprocess the multiplex PCR reads, holding one entry per CDR3 protein. Of over 250,000 distinct CDR3 sequences in the sample, about an eighth were seen once. Each 10 ml fresh peripheral blood draw supplied the PBMCs. CDR1 is KGHDR and CDR2 is SFDVKD in the germline V gene. This CDR3 is built from 19 residues. The sequenced sample was blood. The clonotype comes from a woman in her thirties or forties with Graves' ophthalmopathy. V and J are TRBV24-1 and TRBJ2-1; 10 bases are a match to TRBD2. CDR3 residues: CATGDPGLAGASSYNEQFF. The CDR3 coding sequence is TGTGCCACCGGTGACCCTGGGCTAGCGGGGGCGAGCTCCTACAATGAGCAGTTCTTC.